These T cell receptor beta chains were read from a single sample in a study of blood T cell repertoires in COVID-19. Produced via immunoSEQ multiplex PCR; TCRdb's table is partial and in-frame only. The top ten clones hold roughly 5.3% of a sample with about 330,000 clones, around 87% of them seen once. What was sequenced was PBMCs or T cells enriched from blood (not recorded which). These TCRs come from a woman aged 25 to 39 who had recovered from COVID-19. Each CDR3 is given with its conserved first and last residue. Each record gives: clone size, CDR3 length, D gene, J gene, V gene, CDR3 protein, CDR3 DNA. The D gene is left open where the match is weak. Expanded clones get a size class; other rows say once, few or many, or leave the size out.

abundance: -; len: 12; d_gene: -; j_gene: TRBJ1-3; v_gene: TRBV5-4; CDR3aa: CASSYPEGTIYF; CDR3nt: TGTGCCAGCAGCTACCCGGAGGGCACCATATATTTT
abundance: -; len: 12; d_gene: -; j_gene: TRBJ2-5; v_gene: TRBV11-1; CDR3aa: CASRTGGETQYF; CDR3nt: TGTGCCAGCAGAACCGGGGGAGAGACCCAGTACTTC
abundance: -; len: 14; d_gene: TRBD1; j_gene: TRBJ1-4; v_gene: TRBV27; CDR3aa: CASRTDRGDEKLFF; CDR3nt: TGTGCCAGCAGGACGGACAGGGGAGATGAAAAACTGTTTTTT
abundance: few; len: 14; d_gene: TRBD1; j_gene: TRBJ1-2; v_gene: TRBV5-1; CDR3aa: CASSDPTGVDGYTF; CDR3nt: TGCGCCAGCAGCGACCCGACAGGGGTTGACGGCTACACCTTC
abundance: -; len: 13; d_gene: -; j_gene: TRBJ1-2; v_gene: TRBV5-1; CDR3aa: CASSLAVRGGYTF; CDR3nt: TGCGCCAGCAGCTTGGCGGTTCGGGGAGGCTACACCTTC
abundance: -; len: 15; d_gene: -; j_gene: TRBJ2-7; v_gene: TRBV10-3; CDR3aa: CAISESRGNPYEQYF; CDR3nt: TGTGCCATCAGTGAGTCGAGAGGGAACCCCTACGAGCAGTACTTC
abundance: once; len: 16; d_gene: TRBD2; j_gene: TRBJ2-5; v_gene: TRBV28; CDR3aa: CASRPIAGGLGETQYF; CDR3nt: TGTGCCAGCAGACCAATAGCGGGGGGTCTGGGAGAGACCCAGTACTTC
abundance: -; len: 12; d_gene: -; j_gene: TRBJ2-7; v_gene: TRBV5-1; CDR3aa: CASSLVQGEKYF; CDR3nt: TGCGCCAGCAGCCTGGTCCAGGGCGAGAAGTACTTC
abundance: -; len: 15; d_gene: -; j_gene: TRBJ1-2; v_gene: TRBV6-5; CDR3aa: CASSPGRGTFYGYTF; CDR3nt: TGTGCCAGTTCCCCAGGGCGGGGCACTTTCTATGGCTACACCTTC
abundance: -; len: 16; d_gene: -; j_gene: TRBJ2-3; v_gene: TRBV11-2; CDR3aa: CASSLVPGSRTDTQYF; CDR3nt: TGTGCCAGCAGCTTAGTTCCAGGATCCAGAACAGATACGCAGTATTTT
abundance: -; len: 14; d_gene: -; j_gene: TRBJ2-3; v_gene: TRBV4-3; CDR3aa: CASSPRPGADTQYF; CDR3nt: TGCGCCAGCAGCCCTCGGCCCGGGGCAGATACGCAGTATTTT
abundance: -; len: 13; d_gene: -; j_gene: TRBJ1-1; v_gene: TRBV7-2; CDR3aa: CASSPAGAPEAFF; CDR3nt: TGTGCCAGCAGCCCTGCAGGGGCCCCTGAAGCTTTCTTT